The 29 T cell receptor beta chains in this list originate from one sample, sequenced in a study of blood T cell repertoires in COVID-19. TCRdb keeps only in-frame clones here, not all; method: immunoSEQ multiplex PCR. The sample lists over 130,000 clones, approximately 83% occurring once. The specimen sequenced was peripheral blood. The receptors derive from a man aged 65 to 79 with acute or convalescent COVID-19.

The chain carries TRBV9 and TRBJ1-5; no reliable D call. V shed 3 bases and J shed 0 bases, with 7 bases lying between them. In germline, CDR1 is SGDLS, CDR2 YYNGEE. This CDR3 has 14 amino acids. The CDR3 DNA sequence: TGTGCCAGCAGCGCTCGTTATAGCAATCAGCCCCAGCATTTT. Its translation is CASSARYSNQPQHF.

V usage is TRBV5-6 and J usage is TRBJ1-1; D gene unclear. This CDR3 spans 13 amino acids. From germline, CDR1 is SGHDT and CDR2 YYEEEE. The germline V and J ends were trimmed by 4 bases and 4 bases, with 11 bases remaining between them. CDR3 region: CASSRNPGTEAFF. For the CDR3, the DNA is TGTGCCAGCAGCCGAAACCCGGGCACTGAAGCTTTCTTT.

The V call is TRBV6-2 or TRBV6-3, the J call TRBJ1-5, with D unclear. This CDR3 has 17 amino acids. The germline V gene encodes CDR1 MNHEY and CDR2 SVGEGT. V dropped 1 base and J dropped 0 bases, with 13 bases sitting between them. CDR3 region: CASSYWKKATSNQPQHF. DNA for the CDR3: TGTGCCAGCAGTTACTGGAAGAAAGCGACTAGCAATCAGCCCCAGCATTTT.

The chain combines TRBV28 with TRBJ1-2, with a weak D call TRBD1 (6 bases). In germline, CDR1 is MDHEN, CDR2 SYDVKM. The germline V and J ends were trimmed by 5 bases and 4 bases, with 14 bases remaining between them. This CDR3 has 14 amino acids. CDR3 amino acids: CASSGQSNLYGYTF. The CDR3 DNA reads TGTGCCAGCAGTGGACAGTCAAACCTCTATGGCTACACCTTC.

The chain couples TRBV2 to TRBJ1-2, with TRBD1 matching 8 bases. CDR3 length: 14 residues. Germline V lookup: CDR1 SNHLY, CDR2 FYNNEI. With 5 bases clipped from V and 5 bases from J, the junction kept 7 bases outside the gene matches. The CDR3: CASSKDREGYGYTF. CDR3 DNA sequence: TGTGCCAGCAGTAAGGACAGGGAGGGGTATGGCTACACCTTC.

The chain links TRBV18 to TRBJ1-1, with 9 nucleotides matching TRBD1. Germline V lookup: CDR1 KGHSH, CDR2 LQKENI. This CDR3 has 15 amino acids. After removal of 3 bases from V and 0 bases from J, the junction contained 2 bases not matched to a gene. DNA of the CDR3: TGTGCCAGCTCACCGGGACAGGGTATGAACACTGAAGCTTTCTTT. Its protein is CASSPGQGMNTEAFF.

The chain uses TRBV23-1 and TRBJ2-7; possibly TRBD1 for D (5 bases). TRBV23-1 belongs to the ORF category, with a function that is uncertain. Deletions cut 2 bases from V and 12 bases from J, with 14 bases between. This CDR3 contains 12 residues. For the CDR3, the DNA is TGCGCCAGCAGTCAAAGACACAGGAGCAGGTACTTC. Translating gives CASSQRHRSRYF.

The V and J genes are TRBV7-9 and TRBJ2-1, with 13 bases lining up with TRBD2. The J segment lost 5 bases and the V segment lost 5 bases, leaving 3 bases of the junction unmatched. This CDR3 comprises 15 residues. Germline V lookup: CDR1 SEHNR, CDR2 FQNEAQ (reference sequence). CDR3 sequence reads: CASSLGLAGDNEQFF. CDR3 DNA sequence: TGTGCCAGCAGCCTCGGACTAGCGGGAGACAATGAGCAGTTCTTC.

The chain couples TRBV7-2 to TRBJ2-7; D is perhaps TRBD2 (6 bases). The germline V and J ends were trimmed by 3 bases and 1 base, with 13 bases remaining between them. The CDR3 sequence is 15 residues long. Germline V gene sequence: CDR1 SGHTA, CDR2 FQGNSA. CDR3 loop: CASSFGLARSYEQYF. The CDR3 bases are TGTGCCAGCAGCTTCGGGCTAGCGCGGTCCTACGAGCAGTACTTC.

This chain connects TRBV6-1 to TRBJ1-1; D is ambiguous. Trimming took off 0 bases at V and 5 bases at J, with 7 bases between the two ends. CDR1 is MNHNS and CDR2 is SASEGT in the germline V gene. The CDR3 sequence is 13 residues long. The CDR3 DNA reads TGTGCCAGCAGTGAAGCGTCGGGGACTGAAGCTTTCTTT. Encoded protein: CASSEASGTEAFF.

This rearrangement joins TRBV7-2 to TRBJ2-1, with 14 bases that match TRBD2. Germline loops: CDR1 SGHTA, CDR2 FQGNSA. The CDR3 runs to 16 residues. J lost 8 bases, V lost 5 bases, and 8 bases had no gene match. Written as DNA, the CDR3 is TGTGCCAGCAGCCCGCCGGGACTAGCGGGAGCGTATGAGCAGTTCTTC. Its translation is CASSPPGLAGAYEQFF.

V is TRBV9 and J is TRBJ2-2; D perhaps matches TRBD2 (5 bases). The CDR3 length is 15 residues. From germline, CDR1 is SGDLS and CDR2 YYNGEE. V lost 3 bases to trimming and J lost 2 bases, with 11 bases between them. This chain's CDR3 is CASSGGEGNTGELFF. CDR3 coding DNA: TGTGCCAGCAGCGGGGGAGAGGGAAACACCGGGGAGCTGTTTTTT.

The V gene is TRBV7-2, the J gene TRBJ2-3, with 13 bases lining up with TRBD2. Trimming cost V 3 bases and J 1 base; bases outside gene matches: 1. The V gene's germline CDR1 is SGHTA and CDR2 FQGNSA. This CDR3 has 16 residues. The CDR3 DNA is TGTGCCAGCAGCTTGGGGACTAGCGGGGGCACAGATACGCAGTATTTT. Its protein product is CASSLGTSGGTDTQYF.

A single count supports this clone. The rearrangement uses TRBV30 and TRBJ1-4, with D unclear. With 1 base removed from V and 1 base from J, the gap between germline ends came to 4 bases. This CDR3 has 13 amino acids. From germline, CDR1 is GTSNPN and CDR2 SVGIG (reference sequence). The CDR3 spells CAWSAGTNEKLFF. CDR3 nucleotides: TGTGCCTGGAGTGCGGGAACTAATGAAAAACTGTTTTTT.

There are a few counts of this clone. The chain carries TRBV7-9 and TRBJ2-1; 9 bases are shared with TRBD2. The CDR3 totals 15 residues. Per the germline V gene, CDR1 is SEHNR and CDR2 is FQNEAQ (reference sequence). V shed 3 bases and J 4 bases; nucleotides not matched to a gene: 4. In nucleotides, the CDR3 is TGTGCCAGCAGCTTTCTAGCGGGGCCTTACAATGAGCAGTTCTTC. The encoded protein is CASSFLAGPYNEQFF.

The chain has TRBV6-4 and TRBJ1-1; D remains ambiguous. V was shortened by 4 bases and J by 3 bases, with 12 bases between the two germline ends. The CDR3 length is 14 residues. Germline CDR1 is MRHNA and CDR2 is SNTAGT. This CDR3 is CASSVVDGDTEAFF. CDR3 in DNA: TGTGCCAGCAGTGTTGTGGATGGAGACACTGAAGCTTTCTTT.

The chain couples TRBV10-1 to TRBJ1-4; D may be TRBD1 (6 bases). Germline-derived CDR1 and CDR2 are WNHNN and SYGVQD (reference sequence). Trimming took off 7 bases at V and 4 bases at J, with 13 bases between the two ends. The CDR3 is 14 amino acids. CDR3 DNA sequence: TGCGCCAGCAATCAGGACAGCTTTAATGAAAAACTGTTTTTT. Protein: CASNQDSFNEKLFF.

The J gene is TRBJ2-7, the V gene TRBV7-2; a weak D match, TRBD2 (6 bases). Germline assignment: CDR1 SGHTA and CDR2 FQGNSA. Trimming shortened V by 5 bases and J by 0 bases, and 11 bases separated the two germline ends. CDR3 length: 14 residues. CDR3 sequence: CASSRAGGSYEQYF. DNA for the CDR3: TGTGCCAGCAGCCGGGCCGGGGGCTCCTACGAGCAGTACTTC.

V is TRBV11-2 and J is TRBJ2-1; the match to TRBD2 covers 8 bases. Germline CDR1 SGHAT, CDR2 FQNNGV. CDR3 length: 18 amino acids. V shed 2 bases, J shed 0 bases, and the junction held 9 bases outside the gene matches. In DNA form, the CDR3 reads TGTGCCAGCAGCTTATTAACTAGCGGACCGAGCTCCTACAATGAGCAGTTCTTC. Translation gives CASSLLTSGPSSYNEQFF. Variable domain in full (rest from reference TRBV11-2 and TRBJ2-1): EAGVAQSPRYKIIEKRQSVAFWCNPISGHATLYWYQQILGQGPKLLIQFQNNGVVDDSQLPKDRFSAERLKGVDSTLKIQPAKLEDSAVYLCASSLLTSGPSSYNEQFFGPGTRLTVL.

V is TRBV3-1 (or the pseudogene TRBV3-2) and J is TRBJ1-1, with 7 bases matching TRBD1. J gave up 4 bases and V 4 bases, and 9 bases lay outside the gene matches. The CDR3 consists of 15 residues. CDR1 is LGHDT, CDR2 YNNKEL, per germline (reference sequence). The CDR3 sequence is CASSPLTGHPTEAFF. In nucleotides, the CDR3 is TGTGCCAGCAGCCCCTTGACAGGGCACCCCACTGAAGCTTTCTTT.

This clone was seen at least ten times. V usage is TRBV6-2 or TRBV6-3 and J usage is TRBJ2-1; 12 bases map to TRBD2. The CDR3 is 16 residues long. CDR1 and CDR2 from the germline V gene are MNHEY and SVGEGT. Losses at the gene ends were 5 bases for V and 3 bases for J; bases not matched to a gene: 5. CDR3: CASSDGLAGLYNEQFF. DNA of the CDR3: TGTGCCAGCAGTGACGGACTAGCGGGGCTCTACAATGAGCAGTTCTTC.

This clone was seen a handful of times. The chain joins TRBV19 to TRBJ2-7; 10 bases map to TRBD1. The V gene's germline CDR1 is LNHDA and CDR2 SQIVND (reference sequence). Trimming took 9 bases from V and 2 from J; bases not matched to a gene: 4. CDR3 length: 13 residues. CDR3 protein: CASAGQGTYEQYF. As DNA, the CDR3 is TGTGCCAGCGCGGGACAGGGGACCTACGAGCAGTACTTC.

In its sample, this clone was seen a few times. This chain joins TRBV25-1 and TRBJ2-5, with D tentatively TRBD2 (5 bases). Germline CDR1 is MGHDK and CDR2 is SYGVNS. V lost 4 bases to trimming and J lost 0 bases, with 12 bases between them. This CDR3 is built from 15 residues. The CDR3 is CASSGERRYQETQYF. In DNA, the CDR3 is TGTGCCAGCAGTGGGGAGAGGCGGTACCAAGAGACCCAGTACTTC.

Only a few counts were recorded for this clone. The chain is built from TRBV19 and TRBJ2-1; perhaps TRBD2 as D (6 bases). Germline V gene sequence: CDR1 LNHDA, CDR2 SQIVND (reference sequence). The CDR3 has 15 residues. V was pared by 3 bases and J by 4 bases, with 13 bases between. The CDR3 sequence: CASSIEGTSYNEQFF. CDR3 DNA: TGTGCCAGTAGTATCGAGGGGACTTCGTACAATGAGCAGTTCTTC.

The rearrangement uses TRBV5-4 and TRBJ1-1; no clear D. CDR3 length equals 11 residues. V was clipped by 5 bases and J by 7 bases, with 9 bases between them. Germline CDR1 reads SGHNT; CDR2 reads YYREEE (reference sequence). The CDR3 nucleotides read TGTGCCAGCAGGATGGAGGGTGAAGCTTTCTTT. This sequence encodes CASRMEGEAFF.

The genes are TRBV19 and TRBJ2-7, with TRBD2 matching over 10 bases. Germline CDR1 is LNHDA and CDR2 is SQIVND (reference sequence). This CDR3 is 15 amino acids long. V was pared by 9 bases and J by 3 bases, with 11 bases of the junction left unmatched. The DNA for the CDR3 is TGTGCCAGCAGTTTTACTAGCGGGGCCCGCTACGAGCAGTACTTC. Amino acids: CASSFTSGARYEQYF.

This chain connects TRBV11-2 to TRBJ1-2; D gene uncertain. V shed 0 bases and J shed 7 bases, with 9 bases lying between them. Germline V gene lookup returns CDR1 SGHAT and CDR2 FQNNGV. The CDR3 is 13 amino acids. CDR3 residues: CASSLDRGSGYTF. Written as DNA, the CDR3 is TGTGCCAGCAGCTTAGATAGAGGTAGTGGCTACACCTTC.

V is TRBV6-2 or TRBV6-3 and J is TRBJ2-3, with 8 positions matching TRBD2. Germline CDR1 reads MNHEY; CDR2 reads SVGEGT. The CDR3 consists of 15 residues. V trimming: 5 bases; J trimming: 1 base; junction bases outside the gene matches: 5. CDR3 in DNA: TGTGCCAGCAGTCGGTTTAGCGGGGGCACAGATACGCAGTATTTT. It encodes CASSRFSGGTDTQYF.

The rearrangement joins TRBV21-1 to TRBJ2-1; the D segment call TRBD2 is taken from the table without a DNA check. TRBV21-1 has pseudogene status. The CDR3 spans 17 residues. The chain's CDR3 is CASSKVVQREVGDEQFF. The CDR3 DNA follows: TGTGCCAGCAGCAAAGTGGTTCAGCGGGAGGTGGGAGATGAGCAGTTCTTC.